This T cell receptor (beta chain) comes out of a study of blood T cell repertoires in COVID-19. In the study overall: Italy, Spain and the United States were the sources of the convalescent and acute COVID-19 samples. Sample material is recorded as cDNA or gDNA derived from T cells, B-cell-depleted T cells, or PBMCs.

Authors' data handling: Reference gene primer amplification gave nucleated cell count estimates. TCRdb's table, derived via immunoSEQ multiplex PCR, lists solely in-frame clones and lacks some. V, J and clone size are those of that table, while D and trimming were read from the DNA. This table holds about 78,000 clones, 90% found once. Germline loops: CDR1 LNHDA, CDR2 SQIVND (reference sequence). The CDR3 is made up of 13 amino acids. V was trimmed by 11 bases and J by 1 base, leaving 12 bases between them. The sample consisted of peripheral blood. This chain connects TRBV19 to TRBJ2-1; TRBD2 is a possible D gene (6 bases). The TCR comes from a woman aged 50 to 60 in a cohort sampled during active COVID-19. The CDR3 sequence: CAAGQESYNEQFF. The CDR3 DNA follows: TGTGCCGCGGGGCAGGAGTCCTACAATGAGCAGTTCTTC. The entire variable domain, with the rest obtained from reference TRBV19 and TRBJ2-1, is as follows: DGGITQSPKYLFRKEGQNVTLSCEQNLNHDAMYWYRQDPGQGLRLIYYSQIVNDFQKGDIAEGYSVSREKKESFPLTVTSAQKNPTAFYLCAAGQESYNEQFFGPGTRLTVL.